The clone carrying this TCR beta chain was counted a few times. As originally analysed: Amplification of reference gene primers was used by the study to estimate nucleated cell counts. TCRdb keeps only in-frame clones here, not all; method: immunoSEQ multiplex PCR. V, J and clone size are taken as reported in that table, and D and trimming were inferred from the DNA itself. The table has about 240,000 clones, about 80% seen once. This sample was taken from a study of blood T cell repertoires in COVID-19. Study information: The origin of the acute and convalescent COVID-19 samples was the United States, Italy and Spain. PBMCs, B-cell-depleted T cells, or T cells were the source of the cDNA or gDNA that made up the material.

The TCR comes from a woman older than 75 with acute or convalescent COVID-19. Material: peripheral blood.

The DNA for the CDR3 is TGTGCCAGCAGTTACCGTGAAGACAGTTTCTACGAGCAGTACTTC. Protein product: CASSYREDSFYEQYF. The V and J genes are TRBV6-5 and TRBJ2-7, with D possibly being TRBD1 (5 bases). The CDR3 sequence is 15 residues long. Deletions cut 2 bases from V and 3 bases from J, with 14 bases between. Germline values: CDR1 MNHEY, CDR2 SVGAGI.